One TCR beta chain is described in this entry. The sample belongs to a study of blood T cell repertoires in COVID-19. Overall study: In each case, the material was cDNA or gDNA derived from T cells, B-cell-depleted T cells, or PBMCs.

Data came from immunoSEQ multiplex PCR; TCRdb stores just in-frame clones and leaves some out. The sample lists some 160,000 clones; roughly 86% were seen once. Sequenced input: peripheral blood. This receptor was taken from a woman of 80 years or more with COVID-19, enrolled during active disease.

CDR3 loop: CASKGLAGQETQYF. The CDR3 DNA follows: TGTGCCAGCAAAGGACTAGCGGGCCAAGAGACCCAGTACTTC. J is TRBJ2-5 and V is TRBV2, with 11 bases identical to TRBD2. CDR1 SNHLY and CDR2 FYNNEI come from the germline V gene. V shed 7 bases, J shed 1 base, and the junction held 2 bases outside the gene matches. The CDR3 is 14 residues long.